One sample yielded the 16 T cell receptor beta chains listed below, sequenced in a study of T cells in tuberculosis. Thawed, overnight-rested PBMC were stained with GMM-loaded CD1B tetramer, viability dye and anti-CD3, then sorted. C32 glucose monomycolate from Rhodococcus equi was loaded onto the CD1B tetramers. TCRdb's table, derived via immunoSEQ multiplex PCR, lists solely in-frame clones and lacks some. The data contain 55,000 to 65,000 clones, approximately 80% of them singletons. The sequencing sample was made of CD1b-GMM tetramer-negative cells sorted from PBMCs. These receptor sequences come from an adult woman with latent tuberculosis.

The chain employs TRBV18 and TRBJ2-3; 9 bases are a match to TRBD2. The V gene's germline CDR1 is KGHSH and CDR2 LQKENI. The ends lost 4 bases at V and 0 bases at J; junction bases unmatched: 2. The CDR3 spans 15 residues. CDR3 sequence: CASSLAGGSTDTQYF. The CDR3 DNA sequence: TGTGCCAGCTCACTCGCGGGAGGGAGCACAGATACGCAGTATTTT.

The CDR3 DNA reads as TGTGCCAGCAGCGGGAGGGGAGGCTACACCGGGGAGCTGTTTTTT. It translates to CASSGRGGYTGELFF. V and J are TRBV6-1 and TRBJ2-2; 8 nucleotides agree with TRBD2. CDR1 and CDR2 (germline): MNHNS, SASEGT. The J segment lost 3 bases and the V segment lost 6 bases, leaving 6 bases of the junction unmatched. The CDR3 is made up of 15 amino acids.

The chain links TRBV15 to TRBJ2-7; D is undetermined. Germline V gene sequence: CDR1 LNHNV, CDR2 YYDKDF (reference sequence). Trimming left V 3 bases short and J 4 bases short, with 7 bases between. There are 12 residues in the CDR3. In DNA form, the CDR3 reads TGTGCCACCAGCAGCCTTAAATACGAGCAGTACTTC. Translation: CATSSLKYEQYF. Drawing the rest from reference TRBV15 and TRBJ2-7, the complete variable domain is DAMVIQNPRYQVTQFGKPVTLSCSQTLNHNVMYWYQQKSSQAPKLLFHYYDKDFNNEADTPDNFQSRRPNTSFCFLDIRSPGLGDTAMYLCATSSLKYEQYFGPGTRLTVT.

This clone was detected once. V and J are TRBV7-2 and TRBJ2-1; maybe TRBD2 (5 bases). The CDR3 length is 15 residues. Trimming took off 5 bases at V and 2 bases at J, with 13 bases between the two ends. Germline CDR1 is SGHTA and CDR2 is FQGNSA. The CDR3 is CASSPSRVTYNEQFF. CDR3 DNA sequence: TGTGCCAGCAGCCCCTCGAGGGTGACCTACAATGAGCAGTTCTTC.

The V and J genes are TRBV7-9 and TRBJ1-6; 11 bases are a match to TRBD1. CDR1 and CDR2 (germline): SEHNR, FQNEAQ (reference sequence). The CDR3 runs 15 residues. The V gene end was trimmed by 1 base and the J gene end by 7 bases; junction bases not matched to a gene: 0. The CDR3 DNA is TGTGCCAGCAGCTTAGGGGACAGGGGGAATTCACCCCTCCACTTT. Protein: CASSLGDRGNSPLHF.

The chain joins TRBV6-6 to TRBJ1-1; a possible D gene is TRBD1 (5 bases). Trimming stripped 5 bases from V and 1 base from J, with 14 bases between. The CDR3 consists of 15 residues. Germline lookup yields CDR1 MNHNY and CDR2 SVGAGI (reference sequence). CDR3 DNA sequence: TGTGCCAGCAGTAATGGGGCCAGGGCGAACACTGAAGCTTTCTTT. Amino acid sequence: CASSNGARANTEAFF.

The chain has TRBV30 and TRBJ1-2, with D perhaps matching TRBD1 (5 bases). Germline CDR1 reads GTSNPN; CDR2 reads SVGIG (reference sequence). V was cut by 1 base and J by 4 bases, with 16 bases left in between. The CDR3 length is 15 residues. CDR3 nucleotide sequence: TGTGCCTGGAGTGCGCGCCGGGACTCAGCCTATGGCTACACCTTC. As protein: CAWSARRDSAYGYTF.

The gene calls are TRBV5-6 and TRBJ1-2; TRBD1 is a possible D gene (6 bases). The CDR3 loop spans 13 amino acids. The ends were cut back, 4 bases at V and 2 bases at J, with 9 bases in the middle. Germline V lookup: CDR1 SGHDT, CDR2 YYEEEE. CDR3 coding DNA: TGTGCCAGCAGCAACAGGGTCAACTATGGCTACACCTTC. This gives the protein CASSNRVNYGYTF.

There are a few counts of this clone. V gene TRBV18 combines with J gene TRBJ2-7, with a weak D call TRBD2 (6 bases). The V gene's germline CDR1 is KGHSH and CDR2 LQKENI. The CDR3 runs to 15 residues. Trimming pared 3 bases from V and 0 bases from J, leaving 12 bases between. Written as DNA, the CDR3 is TGTGCCAGCTCACCTATAGCGGCCAGCTCCTACGAGCAGTACTTC. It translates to CASSPIAASSYEQYF.

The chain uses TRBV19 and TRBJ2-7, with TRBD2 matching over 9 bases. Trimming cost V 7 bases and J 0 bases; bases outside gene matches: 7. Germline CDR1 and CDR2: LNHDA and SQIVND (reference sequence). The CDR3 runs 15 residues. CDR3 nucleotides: TGTGCCAGTACTAGCGGGGATGGGAGCTCCTACGAGCAGTACTTC. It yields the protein CASTSGDGSSYEQYF.

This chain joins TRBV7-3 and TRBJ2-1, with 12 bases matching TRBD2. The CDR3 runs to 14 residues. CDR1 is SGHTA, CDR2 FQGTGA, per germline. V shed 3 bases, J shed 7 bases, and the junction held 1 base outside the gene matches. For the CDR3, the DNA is TGTGCCAGCAGCTTGGGGACTAGCGGGAATGAGCAGTTCTTC. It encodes CASSLGTSGNEQFF.

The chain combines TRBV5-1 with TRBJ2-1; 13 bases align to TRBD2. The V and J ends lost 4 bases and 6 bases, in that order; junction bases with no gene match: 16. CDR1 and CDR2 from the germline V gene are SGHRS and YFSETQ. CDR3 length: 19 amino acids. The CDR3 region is CASSRQGTSGATTINEQFF. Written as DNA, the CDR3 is TGCGCCAGCAGCCGCCAGGGGACTAGCGGGGCTACCACAATCAATGAGCAGTTCTTC.

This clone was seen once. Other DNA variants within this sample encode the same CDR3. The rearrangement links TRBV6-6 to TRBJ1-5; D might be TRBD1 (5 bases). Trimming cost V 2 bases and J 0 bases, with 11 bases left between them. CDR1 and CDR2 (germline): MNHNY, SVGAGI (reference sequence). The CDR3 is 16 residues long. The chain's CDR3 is CASSYGGRNSNQPQHF. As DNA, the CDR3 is TGTGCCAGCAGTTACGGGGGGAGAAATAGCAATCAGCCCCAGCATTTT.

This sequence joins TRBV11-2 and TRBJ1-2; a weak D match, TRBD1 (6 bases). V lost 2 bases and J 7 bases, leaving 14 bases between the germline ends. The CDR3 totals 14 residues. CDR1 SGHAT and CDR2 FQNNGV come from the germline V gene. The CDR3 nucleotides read TGTGCCAGCAGCTTAAACAGGGAGAGTGGTGGCTACACCTTC. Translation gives CASSLNRESGGYTF.

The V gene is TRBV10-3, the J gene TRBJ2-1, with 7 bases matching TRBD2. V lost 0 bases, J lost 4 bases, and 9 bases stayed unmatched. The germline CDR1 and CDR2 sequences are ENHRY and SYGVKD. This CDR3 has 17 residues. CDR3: CAISESAGEWDYNEQFF. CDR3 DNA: TGTGCCATCAGTGAGTCCGCGGGAGAGTGGGATTACAATGAGCAGTTCTTC.

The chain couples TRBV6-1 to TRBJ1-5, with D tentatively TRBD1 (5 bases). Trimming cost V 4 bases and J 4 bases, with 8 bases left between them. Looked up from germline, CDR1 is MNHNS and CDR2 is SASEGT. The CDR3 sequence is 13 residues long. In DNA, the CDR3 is TGTGCCAGCAGTGTTGGGGGGAATCAGCCCCAGCATTTT. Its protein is CASSVGGNQPQHF.